This T cell receptor (beta chain) appears in the sequencing data of a study of CD8 T cells in ankylosing spondylitis. Study-level findings and limits: Seemingly distinctive of ankylosing spondylitis blood was a TCR beta motif formed by eight highly homologous variants. Disease-linked clones were found to be CD8+ and relatively rare in peripheral blood. Matched ankylosing spondylitis synovial fluid reportedly contained a significantly enriched population of disease-linked clones.

Notes on this clonotype: Its antigen is still unknown.

This CDR3 has 14 residues. Germline CDR1 is SGHRS and CDR2 is YFSETQ. With 4 bases clipped from V and 6 bases from J, the junction kept 8 bases outside the gene matches. Quantitative 5'-RACE with molecular barcodes generated TCR beta libraries. TCRdb passed the 5' RACE reads through MiXCR, listing each CDR3 protein once. Seen here are 330,000 or so distinct CDR3 sequences, 7% to 9% observed once, and the top ten hold 13% to 15%. J is TRBJ2-3 and V is TRBV5-1; TRBD2 matches at 7 bases. This sequence originates from a male donor with ankylosing spondylitis. Sequencing input: blood, either unsorted or a sorted T cell fraction (not recorded which). CDR3 DNA sequence: TGCGCCAGCAGCCCGGGAGGAGGGAAGGATACGCAGTATTTT. Translated, it gives CASSPGGGKDTQYF.